This record concerns one TCR beta chain sequence. It has no known antigen specificity. No base quality values were provided; no much bigger clone lies one nucleotide off. Only healthy Caucasian donors were included. Three pairs of female monozygotic twins, all aged about 18 to 30 years, made up the twin cohort. RNA for TCR libraries was isolated from peripheral blood mononuclear cells. This record comes from a study of identical twins (TCRdb year 2016). Notes on the research overall: The study deep-sequenced TCR alpha and beta repertoires from monozygotic twins, unrelated adults of various ages and cord blood to test whether fetal clonotypes persist. To rule out contamination, the twin experiments were replicated at different times with different library preparation protocols.

The library was obtained by 5' RACE. These reads were obtained on an Illumina HiSeq 2000. A universal primer binding site was introduced by template switching, and a unique molecular identifier was present in the final cDNA, enabling accurate counting of TCR cDNA molecules. First-strand cDNA for TCR alpha and beta chains was synthesized from specific primers in the conserved constant-segment region. To control for contamination, every cDNA library carried two barcodes: a SMART-Mk sample barcode plus Illumina barcodes. TruSeq adapter sequences along with Illumina sample barcodes were introduced in two successive PCR steps. TCR alpha and beta cDNA libraries were sequenced on the Illumina HiSeq platform with custom primers. In the original analysis: MiGEC processed the raw reads to extract unique molecular identifiers, while MiXCR was used to determine the CDR3 positions. Recombination models were inferred per individual with the repgenHMM and IGoR tools using an EM algorithm. The tcR package in R was used for shared clonotype analysis, with sharing normalized by the product of cloneset sizes. To study raw recombination free of thymic and clonal selection effects, out-of-frame nonproductive sequences were analyzed. The public reads were run again by TCRdb, first through fastp at Q25 and then through MiXCR, and only productive beta chains were kept. Each record represents a unique CDR3 protein, reported with the most common genes and DNA among its rows. The V and J calls, along with clone size, are taken from TCRdb and not from the paper's own processing. Across this sample there are roughly 720,000 distinct CDR3 sequences, with roughly 18% seen only once. 10% to 15% of the sample belongs to the ten largest clones.

The paper's findings and limits, for the study overall: Conclusions relied on cross-sectional statistical analysis, since the same donors could not be followed over many years. Recombination models systematically underestimated out-of-frame TCR alpha sharing in monozygotic twins but agreed with sharing between unrelated individuals. Out-of-frame TCR alpha sequences shared between twins showed an excess of low generation-probability sequences compared with coincidental sharing between unrelated individuals. In beta out-of-frame sequences, excess twin sharing was weaker, because having fewer shared sequences lowered the signal-to-noise ratio. Zero-insertion analyses could be partly confounded by invariant T cells such as MAIT and iNKT, though diverse VJ usage argued against such confounding for most clonotypes. Fewer insertions were carried by abundant cord blood beta clonotypes, a similar but weaker trend appeared in young adult naive repertoires, and no such trend appeared in memory repertoires.

The CDR3 covers 15 residues, taking in both the cysteine and the phenylalanine. Only CDR3 DNA remains: 45 bases, in frame from the first base. Compared with germline, V lacks 4 bases and J lacks 3 bases; bases without a gene match: 8. Taken from the germline V gene, the CDR1 and CDR2 loops are SGHRS and YFSETQ. These data were likewise used in another study, on T cells expressing NK-cell markers. As described in the second report: Fewer than ten donors provided sorted CD3+CD56+NKG2C+, CD3+CD56+NKG2C- and CD3+CD56-NKG2C+ T-cell subsets, whose TCR beta-chain repertoires were profiled. Seven of the eight sequenced donors were HCMV-seropositive and one was HCMV-seronegative. In several experiments an anti-gammadeltaTCR antibody was added to restrict sorting to alphabetaTCR-expressing T cells. In roughly 6 donors, the dominant CD3+CD56+NKG2C+ clonotypes ranked among the top 10 CD8+ clonotypes, making up about 1.0-7.5% of CD8+ T cells. Those dominant clonotypes were again the most abundant among CD3+CD56-NKG2C+ cells in several donors, at roughly 28.3-60.1%. Whether the expanded NKG2C-expressing T cell clones were specific for HCMV antigens remained unclear. The eight sequenced donors were randomly selected healthy volunteers, three men and five women. To determine HCMV serostatus, a commercial ELISA kit was used to detect HCMV-specific IgG in serum. Bulk peripheral blood T-cell repertoires were additionally sequenced from unsorted PBMC for 5 or 6 donors. MIGEC was used to demultiplex reads and group reads by UMI, and MiTCR was used to assemble and quantify clonotypes. To remove erroneous sequences, TCR cDNA sequences were retained only when supported by two or more reads. The tcR package was used for downstream repertoire analysis, with clonotypes matched between fractions based on CDR3 nucleotide sequence plus V segment. VDJmatch was used to annotate antigen specificity against VDJdb, with one amino acid substitution in CDR3 permitted.

Sequenced: PBMCs. The chain employs TRBV5-1 and TRBJ1-1; 8 bases in between match TRBD1. The receptor was isolated from a woman aged 18-29 years in good health. The CDR3 sequence is CASSRTGTGDTEAFF. Here is the DNA: TGCGCCAGCAGCAGGACAGGGACGGGGGACACTGAAGCTTTCTTT.